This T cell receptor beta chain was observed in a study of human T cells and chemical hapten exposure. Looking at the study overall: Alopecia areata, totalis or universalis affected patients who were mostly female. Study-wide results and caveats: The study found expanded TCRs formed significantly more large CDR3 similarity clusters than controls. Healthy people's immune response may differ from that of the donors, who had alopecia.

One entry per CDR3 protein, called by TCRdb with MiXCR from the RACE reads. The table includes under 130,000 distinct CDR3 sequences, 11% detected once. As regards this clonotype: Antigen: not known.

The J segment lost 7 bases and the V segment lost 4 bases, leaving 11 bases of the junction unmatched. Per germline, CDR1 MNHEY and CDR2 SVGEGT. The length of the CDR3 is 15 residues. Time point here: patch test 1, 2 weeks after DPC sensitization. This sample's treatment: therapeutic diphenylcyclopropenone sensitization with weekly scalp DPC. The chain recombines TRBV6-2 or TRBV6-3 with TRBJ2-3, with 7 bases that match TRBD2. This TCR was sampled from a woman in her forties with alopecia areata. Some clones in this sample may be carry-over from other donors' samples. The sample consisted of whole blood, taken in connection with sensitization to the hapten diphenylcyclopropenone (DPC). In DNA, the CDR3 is TGTGCCAGCAGTTCCCAACCAGCGGGAAGGTATACGCAGTATTTT. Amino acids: CASSSQPAGRYTQYF.